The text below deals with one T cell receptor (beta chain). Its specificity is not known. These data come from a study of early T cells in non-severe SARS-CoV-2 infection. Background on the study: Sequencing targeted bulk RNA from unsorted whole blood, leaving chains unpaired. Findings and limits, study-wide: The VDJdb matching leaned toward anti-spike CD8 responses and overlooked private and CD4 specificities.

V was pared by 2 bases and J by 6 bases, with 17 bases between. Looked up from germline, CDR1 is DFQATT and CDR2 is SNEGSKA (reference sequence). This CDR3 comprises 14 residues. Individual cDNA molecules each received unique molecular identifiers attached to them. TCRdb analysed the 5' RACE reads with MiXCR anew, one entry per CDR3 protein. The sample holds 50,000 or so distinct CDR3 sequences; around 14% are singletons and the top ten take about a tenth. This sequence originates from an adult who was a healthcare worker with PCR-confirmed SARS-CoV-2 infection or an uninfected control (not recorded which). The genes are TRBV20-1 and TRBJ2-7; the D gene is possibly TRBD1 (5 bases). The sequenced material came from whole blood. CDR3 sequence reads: CSARQIGVGSEQYF. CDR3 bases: TGCAGTGCTAGACAGATAGGGGTTGGTTCCGAGCAGTACTTC.